This entry concerns a single TCR beta chain. This entry is derived from a study of sequential checkpoint blockade in melanoma. Profiled with immunoSEQ multiplex PCR; TCRdb holds only in-frame clones, not every one. The table shows fewer than 40,000 clones, with approximately 91% occurring only once. From germline, CDR1 is SGHNT and CDR2 YYREEE (reference sequence). The CDR3 is 13 residues long. Trimming shortened V by 3 bases and J by 8 bases, and 12 bases separated the two germline ends. Sample treatment: randomized to nivolumab then ipilimumab (arm A) or the reverse (arm B). The source was CD8+ T cells sorted from blood (inferred from file names), collected from a patient given nivolumab and ipilimumab in sequence. This TCR derives from a human donor with melanoma. This chain uses TRBV5-4 with TRBJ2-1; possibly TRBD2 for D (5 bases). This CDR3 is CASSWTGYDEQFF. For the CDR3, the DNA is TGTGCCAGCAGCTGGACTGGGTATGATGAGCAGTTCTTC.